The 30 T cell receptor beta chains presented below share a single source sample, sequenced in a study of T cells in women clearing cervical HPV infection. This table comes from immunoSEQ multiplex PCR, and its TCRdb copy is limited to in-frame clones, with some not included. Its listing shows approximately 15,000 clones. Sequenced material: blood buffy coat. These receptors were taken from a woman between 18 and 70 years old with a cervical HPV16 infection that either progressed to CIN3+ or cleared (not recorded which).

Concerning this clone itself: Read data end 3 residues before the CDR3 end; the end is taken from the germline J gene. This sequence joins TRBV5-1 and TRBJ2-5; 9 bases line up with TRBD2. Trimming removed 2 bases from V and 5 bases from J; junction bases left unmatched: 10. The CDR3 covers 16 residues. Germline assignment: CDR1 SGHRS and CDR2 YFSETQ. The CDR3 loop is CASSFQGGGAMETQYF. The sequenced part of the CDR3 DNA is TGCGCCAGCAGCTTCCAAGGCGGGGGGGCGATGGAGACC.

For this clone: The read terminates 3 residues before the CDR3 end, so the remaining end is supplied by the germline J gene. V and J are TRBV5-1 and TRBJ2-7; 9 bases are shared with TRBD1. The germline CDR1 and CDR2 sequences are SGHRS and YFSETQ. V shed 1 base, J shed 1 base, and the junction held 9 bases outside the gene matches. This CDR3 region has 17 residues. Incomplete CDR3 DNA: TGCGCCAGCAGCTTGAATTCCCCGGGACAGGGTTCCTACGAG. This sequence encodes CASSLNSPGQGSYE. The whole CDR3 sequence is CASSLNSPGQGSYEQYF.

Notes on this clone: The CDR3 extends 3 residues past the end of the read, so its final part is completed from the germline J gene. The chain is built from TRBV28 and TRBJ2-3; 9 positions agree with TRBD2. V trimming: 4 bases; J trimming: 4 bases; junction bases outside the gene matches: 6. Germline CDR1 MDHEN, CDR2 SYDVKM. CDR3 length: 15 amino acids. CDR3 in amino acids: CASSSPSGASDTQYF. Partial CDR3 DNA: TGTGCCAGCAGTTCTCCTAGCGGGGCCTCAGATACG.

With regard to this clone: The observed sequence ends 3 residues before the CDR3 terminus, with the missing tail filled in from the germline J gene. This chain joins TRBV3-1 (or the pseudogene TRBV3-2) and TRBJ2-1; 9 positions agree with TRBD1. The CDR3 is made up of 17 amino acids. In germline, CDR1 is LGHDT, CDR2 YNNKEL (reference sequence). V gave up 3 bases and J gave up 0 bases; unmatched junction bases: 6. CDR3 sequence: CASSHTGGPDSYNEQFF. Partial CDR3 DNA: TGTGCCAGCAGCCATACAGGGGGCCCCGACTCCTACAATGAG.

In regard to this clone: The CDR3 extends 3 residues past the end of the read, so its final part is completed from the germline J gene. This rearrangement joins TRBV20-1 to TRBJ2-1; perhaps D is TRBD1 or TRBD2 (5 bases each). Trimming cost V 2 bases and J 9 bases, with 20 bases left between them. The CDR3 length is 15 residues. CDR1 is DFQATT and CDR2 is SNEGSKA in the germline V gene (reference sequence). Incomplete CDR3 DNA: TGCAGTGCTAGACCGTCAGAGGGGATAGAGGGTGAG. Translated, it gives CSARPSEGIEGE. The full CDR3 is CSARPSEGIEGEQFF.

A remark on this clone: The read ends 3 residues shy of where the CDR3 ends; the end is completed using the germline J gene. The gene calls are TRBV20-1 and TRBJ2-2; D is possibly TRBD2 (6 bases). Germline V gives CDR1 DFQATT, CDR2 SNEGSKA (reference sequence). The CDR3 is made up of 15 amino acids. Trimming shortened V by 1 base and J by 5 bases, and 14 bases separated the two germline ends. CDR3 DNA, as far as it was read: TGCAGTGCTAGAGGTGGGGGGACCGGGACCGGGGAG. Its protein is CSARGGGTGTGE. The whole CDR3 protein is CSARGGGTGTGELFF.

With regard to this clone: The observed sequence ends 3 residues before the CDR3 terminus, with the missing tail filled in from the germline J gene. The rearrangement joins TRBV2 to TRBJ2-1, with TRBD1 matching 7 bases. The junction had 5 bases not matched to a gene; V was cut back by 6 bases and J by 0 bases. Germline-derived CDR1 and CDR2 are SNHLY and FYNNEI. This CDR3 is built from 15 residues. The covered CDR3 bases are TGTGCCAGCAGCCAACAGGGGAGCTCCTACAATGAG. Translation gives CASSQQGSSYNE. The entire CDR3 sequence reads CASSQQGSSYNEQFF.

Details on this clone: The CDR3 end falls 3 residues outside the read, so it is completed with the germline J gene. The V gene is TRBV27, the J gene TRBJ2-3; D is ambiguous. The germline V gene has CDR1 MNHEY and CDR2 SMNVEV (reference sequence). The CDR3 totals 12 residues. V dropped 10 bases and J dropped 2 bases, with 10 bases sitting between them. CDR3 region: CATSPPTDTQYF. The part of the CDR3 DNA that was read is TGTGCCACCTCCCCCCCCACAGATACG.

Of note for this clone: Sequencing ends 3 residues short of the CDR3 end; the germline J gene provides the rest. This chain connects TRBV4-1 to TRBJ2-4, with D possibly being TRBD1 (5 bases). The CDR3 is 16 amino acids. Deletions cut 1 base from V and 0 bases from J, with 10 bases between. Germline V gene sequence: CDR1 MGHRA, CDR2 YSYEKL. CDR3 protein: CASSQGGQPAKNIQYF. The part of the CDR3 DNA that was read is TGCGCCAGCAGCCAAGGGGGCCAACCAGCCAAAAACATT.

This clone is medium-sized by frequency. The covered CDR3 bases are TGTGCCAGCAGTGAAGGAGGTTCTGCGGGGACC. It yields the protein CASSEGGSAGT. The full CDR3 reads CASSEGGSAGTQYF. The chain recombines TRBV6-1 with TRBJ2-5; TRBD2 is a possible D gene (5 bases). The read falls 3 residues short of the CDR3 end, and the missing part is taken from the germline J gene. V was pared by 1 base and J by 7 bases, with 13 bases between. The CDR3 is 14 residues long. The germline V gene encodes CDR1 MNHNS and CDR2 SASEGT.

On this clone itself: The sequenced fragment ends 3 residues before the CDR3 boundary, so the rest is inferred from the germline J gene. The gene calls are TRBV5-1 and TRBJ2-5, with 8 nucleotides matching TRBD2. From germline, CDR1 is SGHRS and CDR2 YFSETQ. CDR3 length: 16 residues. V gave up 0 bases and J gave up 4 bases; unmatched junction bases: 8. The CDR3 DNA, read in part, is TGCGCCAGCAGCTTGGAGTCGGGGGGGCAGGGAGAGACC. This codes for CASSLESGGQGET. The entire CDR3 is CASSLESGGQGETQYF.

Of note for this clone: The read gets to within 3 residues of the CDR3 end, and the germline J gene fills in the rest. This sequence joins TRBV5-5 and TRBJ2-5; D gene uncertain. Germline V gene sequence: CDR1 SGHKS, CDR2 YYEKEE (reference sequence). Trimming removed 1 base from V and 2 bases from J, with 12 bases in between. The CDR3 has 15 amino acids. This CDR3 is CASSLSPNRQETQYF. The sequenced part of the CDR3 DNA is TGTGCCAGCAGCTTGAGCCCCAACAGACAAGAGACC.

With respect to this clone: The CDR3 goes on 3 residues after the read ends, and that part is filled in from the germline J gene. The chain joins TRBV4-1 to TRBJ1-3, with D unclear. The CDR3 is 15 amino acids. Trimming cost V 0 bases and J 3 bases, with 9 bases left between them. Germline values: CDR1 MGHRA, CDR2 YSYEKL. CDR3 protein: CASSQESKVGNTIYF. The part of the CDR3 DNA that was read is TGCGCCAGCAGCCAAGAATCAAAGGTTGGAAACACC.

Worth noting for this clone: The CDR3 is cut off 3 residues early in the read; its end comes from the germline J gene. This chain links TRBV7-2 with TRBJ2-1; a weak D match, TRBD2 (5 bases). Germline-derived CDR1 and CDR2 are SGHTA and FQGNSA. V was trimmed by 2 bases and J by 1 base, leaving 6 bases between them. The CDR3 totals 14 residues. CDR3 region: CASSLQRSYNEQFF. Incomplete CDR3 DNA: TGTGCCAGCAGCTTACAGCGGTCCTACAATGAG.

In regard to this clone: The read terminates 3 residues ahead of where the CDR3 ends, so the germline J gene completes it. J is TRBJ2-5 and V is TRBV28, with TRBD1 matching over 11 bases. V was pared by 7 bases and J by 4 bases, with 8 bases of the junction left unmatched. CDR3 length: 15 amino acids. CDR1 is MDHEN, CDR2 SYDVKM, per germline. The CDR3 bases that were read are TGTGCCAGCACCTCGGACAGGGGGCGCGGAGAGACC. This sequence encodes CASTSDRGRGET. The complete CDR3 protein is CASTSDRGRGETQYF.

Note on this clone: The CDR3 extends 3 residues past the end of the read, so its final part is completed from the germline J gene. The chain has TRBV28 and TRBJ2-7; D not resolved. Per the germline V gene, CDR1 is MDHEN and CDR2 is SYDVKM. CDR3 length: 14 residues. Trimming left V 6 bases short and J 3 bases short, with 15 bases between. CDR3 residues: CASSPIPVIYEQYF. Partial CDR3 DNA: TGTGCCAGCAGCCCCATCCCAGTTATCTACGAG.

CDR3 bases read: TGCAGTGCCCCCTCAGCGGGGGAACTAGCCAAAAACATT. Translating it yields CSAPSAGELAKNI. The full-length CDR3 reads as CSAPSAGELAKNIQYF. The chain combines TRBV20-1 with TRBJ2-4, with TRBD2 matching over 8 bases. Sequencing ends 3 residues short of the CDR3 end; the germline J gene provides the rest. The V segment lost 6 bases and the J segment 0 bases; nucleotides outside the gene matches: 10. Per germline, CDR1 DFQATT and CDR2 SNEGSKA (reference sequence). The CDR3 has 16 residues.

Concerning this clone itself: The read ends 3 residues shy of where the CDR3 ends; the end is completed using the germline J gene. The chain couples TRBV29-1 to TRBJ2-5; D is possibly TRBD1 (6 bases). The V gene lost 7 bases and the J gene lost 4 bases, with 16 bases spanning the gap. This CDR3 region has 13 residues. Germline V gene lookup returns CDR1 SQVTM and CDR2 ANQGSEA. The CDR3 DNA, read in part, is TGCAGCGCCCCCAAACAGGGTCCAGAGACC. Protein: CSAPKQGPET. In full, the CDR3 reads CSAPKQGPETQYF.

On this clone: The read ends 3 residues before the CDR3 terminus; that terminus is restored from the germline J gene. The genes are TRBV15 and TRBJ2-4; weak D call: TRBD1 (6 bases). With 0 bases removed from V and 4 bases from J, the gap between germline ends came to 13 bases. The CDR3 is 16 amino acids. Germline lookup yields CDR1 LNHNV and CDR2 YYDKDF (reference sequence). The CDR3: CATSRDRSTGKNIQYF. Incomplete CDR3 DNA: TGTGCCACCAGCAGAGACCGTTCGACAGGAAAAAACATT.

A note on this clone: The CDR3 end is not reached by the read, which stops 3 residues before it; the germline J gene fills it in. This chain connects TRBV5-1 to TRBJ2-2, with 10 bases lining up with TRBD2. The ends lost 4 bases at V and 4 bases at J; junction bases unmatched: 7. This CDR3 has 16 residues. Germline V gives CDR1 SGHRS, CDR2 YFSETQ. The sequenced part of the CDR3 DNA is TGCGCCAGCAGCGTCAGCGGGGGGGCCCTCACCGGGGAG. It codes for CASSVSGGALTGE. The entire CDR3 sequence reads CASSVSGGALTGELFF.

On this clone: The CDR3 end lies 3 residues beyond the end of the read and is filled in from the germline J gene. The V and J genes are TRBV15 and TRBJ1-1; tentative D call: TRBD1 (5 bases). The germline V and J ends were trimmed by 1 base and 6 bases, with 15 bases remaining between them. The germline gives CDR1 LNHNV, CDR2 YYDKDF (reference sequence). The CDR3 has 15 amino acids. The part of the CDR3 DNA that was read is TGTGCCACCAGCAGAGCAACGGGAGGGGCGGCTGAA. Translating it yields CATSRATGGAAE. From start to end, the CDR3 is CATSRATGGAAEAFF.

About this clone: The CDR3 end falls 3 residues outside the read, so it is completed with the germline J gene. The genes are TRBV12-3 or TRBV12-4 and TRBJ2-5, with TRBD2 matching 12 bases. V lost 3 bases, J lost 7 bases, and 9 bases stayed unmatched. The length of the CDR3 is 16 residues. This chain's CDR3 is CASSLGLAGGWVTQYF. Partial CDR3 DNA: TGTGCCAGCAGTTTGGGCCTAGCGGGGGGGTGGGTGACC.

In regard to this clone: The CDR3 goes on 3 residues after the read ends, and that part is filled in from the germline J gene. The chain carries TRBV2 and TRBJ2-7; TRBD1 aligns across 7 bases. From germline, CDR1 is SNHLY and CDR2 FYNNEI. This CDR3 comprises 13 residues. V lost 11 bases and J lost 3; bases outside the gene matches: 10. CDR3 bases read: TGTGCCGGATCACGGGACAGAGACTACGAG. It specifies CAGSRDRDYE. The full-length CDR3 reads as CAGSRDRDYEQYF. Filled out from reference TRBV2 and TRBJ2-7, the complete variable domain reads EPEVTQTPSHQVTQMGQEVILRCVPISNHLYFYWYRQILGQKVEFLVSFYNNEISEKSEIFDDQFSVERPDGSNFTLKIRSTKLEDSAMYFCAGSRDRDYEQYFGPGTRLTVT.

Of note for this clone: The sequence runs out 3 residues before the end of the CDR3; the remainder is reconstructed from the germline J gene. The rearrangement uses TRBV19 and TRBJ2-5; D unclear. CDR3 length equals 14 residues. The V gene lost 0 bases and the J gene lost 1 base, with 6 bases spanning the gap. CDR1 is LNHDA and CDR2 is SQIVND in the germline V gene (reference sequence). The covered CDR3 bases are TGTGCCAGTAGTATAGAGCACAGCCAAGAGACC. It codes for CASSIEHSQET. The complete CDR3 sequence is CASSIEHSQETQYF.

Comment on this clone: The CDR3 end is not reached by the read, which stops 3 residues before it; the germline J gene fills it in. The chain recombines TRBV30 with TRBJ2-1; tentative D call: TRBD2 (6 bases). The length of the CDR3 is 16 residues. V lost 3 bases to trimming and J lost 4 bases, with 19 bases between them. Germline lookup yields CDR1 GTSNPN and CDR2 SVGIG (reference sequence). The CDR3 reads CAWRDRLVTYYNEQFF. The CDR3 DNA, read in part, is TGTGCCTGGAGGGATCGACTAGTAACCTATTACAATGAG.

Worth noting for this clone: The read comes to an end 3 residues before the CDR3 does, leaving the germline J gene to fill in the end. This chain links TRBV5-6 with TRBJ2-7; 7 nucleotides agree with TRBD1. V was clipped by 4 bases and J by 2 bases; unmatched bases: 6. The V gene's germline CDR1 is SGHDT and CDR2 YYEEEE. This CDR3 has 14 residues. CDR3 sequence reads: CASSKGQTPYEQYF. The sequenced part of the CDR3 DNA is TGTGCCAGCAGCAAGGGACAGACCCCCTACGAG.

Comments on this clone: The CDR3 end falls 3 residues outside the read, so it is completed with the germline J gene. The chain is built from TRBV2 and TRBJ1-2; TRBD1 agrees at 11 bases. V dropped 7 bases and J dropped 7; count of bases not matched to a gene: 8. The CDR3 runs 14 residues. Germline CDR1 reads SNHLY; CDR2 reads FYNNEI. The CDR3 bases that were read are TGTGCCAGCACCCCAGGACAGGGGGCTAGTGGC. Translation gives CASTPGQGASG. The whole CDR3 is CASTPGQGASGYTF.

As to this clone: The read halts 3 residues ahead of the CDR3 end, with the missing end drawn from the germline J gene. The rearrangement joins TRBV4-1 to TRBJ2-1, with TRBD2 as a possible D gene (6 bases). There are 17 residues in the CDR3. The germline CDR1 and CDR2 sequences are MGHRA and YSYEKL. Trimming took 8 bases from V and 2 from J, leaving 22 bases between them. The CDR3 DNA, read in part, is TGCGCCAGCGCCACACATTCTCAAGGCGGGGCCTACAATGAG. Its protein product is CASATHSQGGAYNE. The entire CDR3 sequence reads CASATHSQGGAYNEQFF.

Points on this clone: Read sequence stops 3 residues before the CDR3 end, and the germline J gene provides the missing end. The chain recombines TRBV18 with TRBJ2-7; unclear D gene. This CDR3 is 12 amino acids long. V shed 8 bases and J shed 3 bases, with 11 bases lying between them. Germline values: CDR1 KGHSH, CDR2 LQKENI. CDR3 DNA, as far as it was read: TGTGCCAGCGCGCCTCCAAGCTACGAG. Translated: CASAPPSYE. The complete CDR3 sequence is CASAPPSYEQYF. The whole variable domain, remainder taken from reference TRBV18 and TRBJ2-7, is NAGVMQNPRHLVRRRGQEARLRCSPMKGHSHVYWYRQLPEEGLKFMVYLQKENIIDESGMPKERFSAEFPKEGPSILRIQQVVRGDSAAYFCASAPPSYEQYFGPGTRLTVT.

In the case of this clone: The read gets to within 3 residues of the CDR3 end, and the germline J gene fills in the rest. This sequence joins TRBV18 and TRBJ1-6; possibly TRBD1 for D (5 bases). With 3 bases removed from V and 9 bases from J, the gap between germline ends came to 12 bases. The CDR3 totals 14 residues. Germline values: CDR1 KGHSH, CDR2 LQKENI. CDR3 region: CASSPGPGGSPLHF. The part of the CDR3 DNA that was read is TGTGCCAGCTCACCGGGGCCCGGGGGTTCACCC.